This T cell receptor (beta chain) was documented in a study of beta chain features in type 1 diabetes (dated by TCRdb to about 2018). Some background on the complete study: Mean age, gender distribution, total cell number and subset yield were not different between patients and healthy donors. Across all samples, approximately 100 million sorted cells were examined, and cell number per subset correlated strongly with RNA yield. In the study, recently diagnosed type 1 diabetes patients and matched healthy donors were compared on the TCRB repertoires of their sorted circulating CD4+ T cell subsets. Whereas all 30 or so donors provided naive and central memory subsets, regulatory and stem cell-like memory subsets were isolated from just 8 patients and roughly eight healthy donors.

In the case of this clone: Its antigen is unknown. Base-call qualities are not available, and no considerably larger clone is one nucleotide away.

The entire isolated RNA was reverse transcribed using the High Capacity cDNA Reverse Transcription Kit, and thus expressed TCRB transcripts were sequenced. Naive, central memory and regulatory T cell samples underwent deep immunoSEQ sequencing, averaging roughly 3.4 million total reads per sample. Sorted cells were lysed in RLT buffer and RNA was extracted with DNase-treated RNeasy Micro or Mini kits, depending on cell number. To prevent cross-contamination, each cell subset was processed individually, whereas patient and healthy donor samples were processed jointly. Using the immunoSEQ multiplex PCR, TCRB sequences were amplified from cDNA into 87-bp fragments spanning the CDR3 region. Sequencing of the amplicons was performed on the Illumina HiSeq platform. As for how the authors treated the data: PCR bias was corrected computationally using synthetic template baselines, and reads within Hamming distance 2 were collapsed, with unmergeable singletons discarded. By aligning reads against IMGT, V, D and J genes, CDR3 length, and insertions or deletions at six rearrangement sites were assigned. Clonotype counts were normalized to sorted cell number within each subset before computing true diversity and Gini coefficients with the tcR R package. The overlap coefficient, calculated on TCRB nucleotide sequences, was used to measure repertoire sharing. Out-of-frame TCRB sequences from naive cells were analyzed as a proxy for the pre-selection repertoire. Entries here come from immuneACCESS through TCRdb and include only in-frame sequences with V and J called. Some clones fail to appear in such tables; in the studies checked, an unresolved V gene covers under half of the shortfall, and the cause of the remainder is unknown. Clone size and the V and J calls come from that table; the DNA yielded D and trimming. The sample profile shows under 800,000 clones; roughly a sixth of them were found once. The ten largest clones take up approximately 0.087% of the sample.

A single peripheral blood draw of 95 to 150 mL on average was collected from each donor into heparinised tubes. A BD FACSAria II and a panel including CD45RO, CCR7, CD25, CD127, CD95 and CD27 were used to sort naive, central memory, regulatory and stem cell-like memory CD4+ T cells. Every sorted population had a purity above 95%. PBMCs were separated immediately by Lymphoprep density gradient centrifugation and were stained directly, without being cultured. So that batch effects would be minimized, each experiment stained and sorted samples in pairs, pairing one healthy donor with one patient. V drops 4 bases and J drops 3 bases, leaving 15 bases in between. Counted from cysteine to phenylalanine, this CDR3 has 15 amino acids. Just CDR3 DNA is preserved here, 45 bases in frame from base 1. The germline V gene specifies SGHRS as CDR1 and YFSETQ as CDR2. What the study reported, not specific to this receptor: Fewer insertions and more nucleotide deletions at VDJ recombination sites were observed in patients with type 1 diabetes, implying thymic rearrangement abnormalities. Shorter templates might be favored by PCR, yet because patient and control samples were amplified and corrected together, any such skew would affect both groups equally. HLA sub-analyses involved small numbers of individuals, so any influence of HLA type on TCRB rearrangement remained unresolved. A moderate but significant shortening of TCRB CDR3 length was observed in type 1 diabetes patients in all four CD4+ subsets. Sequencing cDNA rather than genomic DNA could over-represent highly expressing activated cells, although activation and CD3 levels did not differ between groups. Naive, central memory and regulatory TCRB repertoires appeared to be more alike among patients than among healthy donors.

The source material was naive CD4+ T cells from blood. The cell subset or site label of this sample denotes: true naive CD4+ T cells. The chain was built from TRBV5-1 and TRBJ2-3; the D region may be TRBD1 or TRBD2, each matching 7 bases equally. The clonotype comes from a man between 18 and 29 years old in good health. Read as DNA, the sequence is TGCGCCAGCAGCGAGACAGGGAGGGGGACAGATACGCAGTATTTT. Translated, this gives CASSETGRGTDTQYF. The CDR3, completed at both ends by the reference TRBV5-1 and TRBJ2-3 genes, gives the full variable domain KAGVTQTPRYLIKTRGQQVTLSCSPISGHRSVSWYQQTPGQGLQFLFEYFSETQRNKGNFPGRFSGRQFSNSRSEMNVSTLELGDSALYLCASSETGRGTDTQYFGPGTRLTVL.